The rows below give T cell receptor beta chains drawn from one sample of a study of cytomegalovirus exposure and HLA in healthy donors. This table comes from immunoSEQ multiplex PCR, and its TCRdb copy is limited to in-frame clones, with some not included. The sample records approximately 240,000 clones, 80% to 90% being singletons. The specimen was PBMCs. The receptors derive from a young woman in good health and CMV-seronegative. Each CDR3 is given with its conserved first and last residue.

V	J	CDR3
TRBV7-6	TRBJ1-4	CASSPRDRGLLTNEKLFF
TRBV11-2	TRBJ1-1	CASSFRAGRAQNTEAFF
TRBV4-1	TRBJ2-7	CASSRAPGLAGSEQYF
TRBV29-1	TRBJ1-2	CSVGDRGSYGYTF
TRBV7-9	TRBJ1-2	CASSSGQAPYTF
TRBV18	TRBJ2-3	CASSPPLAGGDTQYF
TRBV11-2	TRBJ1-2	CASSLLVGQGAYYGYTF
TRBV5-1	TRBJ2-2	CASGRETGTGELFF
TRBV5-8	TRBJ1-5	CASSFIRGQAQHF
TRBV6-4	TRBJ2-2	CASSTSGSGGELFF
TRBV5-1	TRBJ2-1	CASSLAGQGAGEQFF
TRBV5-4	TRBJ1-4	CASSSQGAPAAANEKLFF
TRBV6-6	TRBJ2-7	CASSQVGQGLAYEQYF
TRBV10-3	TRBJ1-5	CAISESMVAGTSNQPQHF
TRBV7-9	TRBJ1-5	CASSSTGQPQHF
TRBV5-4	TRBJ2-7	CASSDGQGGSYEQYF
TRBV7-2	TRBJ2-7	CASSFRLAGAYEQYF
TRBV10-3	TRBJ2-1	CATQGTLGDSYNEQFF
TRBV7-8	TRBJ2-5	CASSFRLFLSQETQYF
TRBV7-6	TRBJ1-3	CASSFKGAGNTIYF
TRBV11-2	TRBJ2-3	CASSLDPARGGTDTQYF
TRBV7-9	TRBJ2-2	CASSRTGSGELFF
TRBV5-3	TRBJ1-3	CARSLDCKSLRDTIYF
TRBV6-5	TRBJ2-1	CASTSGGRNNEQFF
TRBV28	TRBJ1-4	CASRSRLEKLFF
TRBV7-9	TRBJ2-1	CASSLAGGRQFF
TRBV6-5	TRBJ1-3	CASSYSLSGNTIYF
TRBV5-6	TRBJ1-2	CASSLAETGGAGSYGYTF
TRBV9	TRBJ1-1	CASSVAEMNTEAFF
TRBV7-9	TRBJ1-1	CASSLDHGATEAFF
TRBV2	TRBJ2-7	CASSVAVTMAPYEQYF
TRBV14	TRBJ2-7	CASSQDWFVDSLYEQYF
TRBV2	TRBJ2-7	CASRAGTVYEQYF
TRBV19	TRBJ2-2	CASSIDDGGGELFF
TRBV18	TRBJ2-4	CASSPSLLGPESNIQYF
TRBV29-1	TRBJ1-2	CSVEGRATVANYGYTF
TRBV2	TRBJ1-2	CASMLASNYGYTF
TRBV7-2	TRBJ1-1	CASSLFHRVVSEAFF
TRBV6-5	TRBJ1-1	CASSQGSGEAFF
TRBV21-1	TRBJ2-3	CASSGRDYTDTQYF
TRBV4-3	TRBJ1-1	CASSQVAGAENTEAFF
TRBV27	TRBJ1-3	CASSLIGDSGNTIYF
TRBV7-9	TRBJ2-7	CASSPYQGLVFYEQYF
TRBV2	TRBJ1-2	CASDTSNYGYTF
TRBV30	TRBJ1-1	CAWGENTEAFF